The 22 T cell receptor beta chains in this list originate from one sample, sequenced in a study of blood T cells in healthy people across ages. PCR was performed a second time for roughly 7 to 11 cycles using a sample-barcoded 5' primer and a J-beta primer mix. A single record per CDR3 protein comes from TCRdb applying MiXCR to the 5' RACE reads. Found here are about 570,000 distinct CDR3 sequences, approximately 27% of them singletons; the top ten hold around 18%. Material for sequencing was blood. Receptors were obtained from a woman between 65 and 79 years old in good health.

V and J are TRBV27 and TRBJ2-5; tentative D call: TRBD1 (6 bases). V shed 10 bases and J shed 13 bases, with 31 bases lying between them. The CDR3 runs to 15 residues. Germline assignment: CDR1 MNHEY and CDR2 SMNVEV (reference sequence). The CDR3: CATRPDRLLQGEPYF. The DNA of the CDR3 is TGTGCCACCCGACCGGACAGACTATTACAGGGCGAGCCGTACTTC.

V is TRBV20-1 and J is TRBJ2-1; weak D call: TRBD2 (5 bases). Deletions cut 6 bases from V and 5 bases from J, with 14 bases between. This CDR3 has 13 residues. Germline V lookup: CDR1 DFQATT, CDR2 SNEGSKA (reference sequence). The CDR3 coding sequence is TGCAGTGCGGATCCCCGAGGGCACAATGAGCAGTTCTTC. It is translated as CSADPRGHNEQFF.

The chain carries TRBV12-3 or TRBV12-4 and TRBJ2-2; TRBD1 aligns across 7 bases. The CDR3 has 15 residues. Trimming cost V 2 bases and J 4 bases; bases outside gene matches: 4. The CDR3 spells CASSLRGGGTGELFF. The CDR3 DNA reads TGTGCCAGCAGTTTAAGAGGGGGCGGCACCGGGGAGCTGTTTTTT.

This clonotype was observed a few times. V is TRBV29-1 and J is TRBJ1-1, with D perhaps TRBD1 (6 bases). V shed 6 bases and J shed 11 bases, with 13 bases lying between them. This CDR3 is built from 10 residues. The germline gives CDR1 SQVTM, CDR2 ANQGSEA. The CDR3: CSVDRQGAFF. For the CDR3, the DNA is TGCAGCGTGGACCGTCAGGGGGCTTTCTTT.

J is TRBJ2-1 and V is TRBV5-5; 10 nucleotides agree with TRBD2. This CDR3 is built from 15 residues. Trimming removed 0 bases from V and 7 bases from J; junction bases left unmatched: 4. Germline CDR1 reads SGHKS; CDR2 reads YYEKEE (reference sequence). The CDR3 region has the DNA TGTGCCAGCAGCTTGGAGAGCGGGGGGGTTAATGAGCAGTTCTTC. This codes for CASSLESGGVNEQFF.

A few counts support this clonotype. This sequence joins TRBV28 and TRBJ2-1; 9 nucleotides align to TRBD2. V dropped 8 bases and J dropped 5; count of bases not matched to a gene: 10. The CDR3 runs to 15 residues. Germline V lookup: CDR1 MDHEN, CDR2 SYDVKM. The chain's CDR3 is CASLGASGADNEQFF. For the CDR3, the DNA is TGTGCCAGCCTTGGAGCTAGCGGGGCTGACAATGAGCAGTTCTTC.

The chain employs TRBV9 and TRBJ2-7, with 11 positions matching TRBD2. The CDR3 sequence is 15 residues long. Unmatched junction bases numbered 11, after V lost 3 bases and J lost 9 bases. CDR1 SGDLS and CDR2 YYNGEE come from the germline V gene. In nucleotides, the CDR3 is TGTGCCAGCAGCGCGGCTAGCGGGGGGAGGGACGGGCAGTACTTC. Its protein is CASSAASGGRDGQYF.

The chain carries TRBV4-3 and TRBJ1-4, with 7 bases aligning to TRBD1. Unmatched junction bases numbered 3, after V lost 1 base and J lost 7 bases. The CDR3 covers 14 residues. Germline lookup yields CDR1 LGHNA and CDR2 YSLEER. CDR3 residues: CASSQVGGGEKLFF. CDR3 DNA: TGCGCCAGCAGCCAAGTAGGGGGCGGTGAAAAACTGTTTTTT.

This clonotype has only a few counts. The V gene is TRBV20-1, the J gene TRBJ1-4; tentatively, D is TRBD1 (5 bases). Germline V lookup: CDR1 DFQATT, CDR2 SNEGSKA (reference sequence). The V end was cut by 0 bases, the J end by 4 bases, with 15 bases between. The CDR3 loop spans 16 amino acids. CDR3 in amino acids: CSARDSHRGDNEKLFF. DNA of the CDR3: TGCAGTGCTAGAGATAGTCACCGGGGGGATAATGAAAAACTGTTTTTT.

Only a few counts were recorded for this clonotype. The chain is built from TRBV4-3 and TRBJ2-7; TRBD1 matches 11 bases. J gave up 6 bases and V 2 bases, and 6 bases lay outside the gene matches. Germline V gene data show CDR1 as LGHNA and CDR2 as YSLEER. The CDR3 runs to 15 residues. The chain's CDR3 is CASSQTRDRGSEQYF. The CDR3 region has the DNA TGCGCCAGCAGCCAAACCCGGGACAGGGGGTCCGAGCAGTACTTC.

This clonotype has ten or more counts. This chain uses TRBV11-2 with TRBJ1-1, with D uncertain. CDR1 and CDR2 from the germline V gene are SGHAT and FQNNGV. Trimming cost V 6 bases and J 0 bases, with 2 bases left between them. The CDR3 is 11 residues long. This CDR3 is CASRMNTEAFF. The DNA of the CDR3 is TGTGCCAGCAGGATGAACACTGAAGCTTTCTTT. Full variable domain (remainder filled in from reference TRBV11-2 and TRBJ1-1): EAGVAQSPRYKIIEKRQSVAFWCNPISGHATLYWYQQILGQGPKLLIQFQNNGVVDDSQLPKDRFSAERLKGVDSTLKIQPAKLEDSAVYLCASRMNTEAFFGQGTRLTVV.

This clonotype was seen only a few times. J is TRBJ1-6 and V is TRBV7-9, with D maybe TRBD1 (5 bases). CDR3 length: 15 residues. Germline V gives CDR1 SEHNR, CDR2 FQNEAQ (reference sequence). Between the trimmed V and J ends, which lost 5 bases and 7 bases, there was a span of 15 bases. This chain's CDR3 is CASSVTDAGNSPLHF. CDR3 DNA: TGTGCCAGCAGCGTAACGGACGCAGGGAATTCACCCCTCCACTTT.

This clonotype has only a few counts. This chain uses TRBV20-1 with TRBJ2-7; D is unresolved. The last part of the DNA fits TRBJ2-1 better; the J call may be wrong. The CDR3 has 15 residues. The germline V gene has CDR1 DFQATT and CDR2 SNEGSKA (reference sequence). The CDR3 bases are TGCAGTGCTCATCGACCGGGCCCCCTCTACAATGAGCAGTTCTTC. Its protein product is CSAHRPGPLYNEQFF.

This clonotype was detected a few times. This rearrangement joins TRBV7-9 to TRBJ1-2; D gene unclear. V was pared by 7 bases and J by 3 bases, with 15 bases between. Looked up from germline, CDR1 is SEHNR and CDR2 is FQNEAQ (reference sequence). CDR3 length: 14 residues. CDR3 loop: CASTSVWKYYGYTF. The DNA for the CDR3 is TGTGCCAGCACCTCGGTGTGGAAATACTATGGCTACACCTTC.

This clonotype was recorded only once. V usage is TRBV19 and J usage is TRBJ2-7, with TRBD1 as a possible D gene (5 bases). Per germline, CDR1 LNHDA and CDR2 SQIVND (reference sequence). CDR3 size: 15 residues. Trimming pared 7 bases from V and 1 base from J, leaving 17 bases between. For the CDR3, the DNA is TGTGCCAGTACTGATCCCGGGCGACAGTCCTACGAGCAGTACTTC. Protein: CASTDPGRQSYEQYF.

The CDR3 protein is CSGQGTGGNTIYF. In DNA form, the CDR3 reads TGCAGCGGACAGGGGACAGGAGGAAACACCATATATTTT. This chain connects TRBV29-1 to TRBJ1-3; TRBD1 agrees at 8 bases. The V gene end was trimmed by 7 bases and the J gene end by 4 bases; junction bases not matched to a gene: 6. The length of the CDR3 is 13 residues. Germline CDR1 reads SQVTM; CDR2 reads ANQGSEA.

This rearrangement joins TRBV13 to TRBJ2-7; TRBD1 is a possible D gene (6 bases). The CDR3 is made up of 12 amino acids. CDR1 PRHDT and CDR2 FYEKMQ come from the germline V gene (reference sequence). Trimming shortened V by 2 bases and J by 9 bases, and 11 bases separated the two germline ends. The CDR3 here is CASSLWTDGQYF. The CDR3 coding sequence is TGTGCCAGCAGCTTATGGACAGACGGGCAGTACTTC.

This clonotype was picked up a small number of times. The V and J genes are TRBV7-2 and TRBJ2-6; tentatively, D is TRBD2 (6 bases). The CDR3 spans 16 residues. Per the germline V gene, CDR1 is SGHTA and CDR2 is FQGNSA. The V gene lost 1 base and the J gene lost 4 bases, with 11 bases spanning the gap. The CDR3, as DNA: TGTGCCAGCAGCTTAGATTACGGGGGAGGGGCCAACGTCCTGACTTTC. Its protein product is CASSLDYGGGANVLTF.

The chain is built from TRBV7-2 and TRBJ2-7; 9 positions match TRBD2. The CDR3 is 16 residues long. Germline-derived CDR1 and CDR2 are SGHTA and FQGNSA. Trimming cost V 1 base and J 2 bases; bases outside gene matches: 6. CDR3 DNA: TGTGCCAGCAGCTTAGTCGGCGGGGGGGGAACCTACGAGCAGTACTTC. Amino acid sequence: CASSLVGGGGTYEQYF.

The chain couples TRBV11-2 to TRBJ1-2; possibly TRBD1 for D (6 bases). Germline V CDR1 and CDR2: SGHAT, FQNNGV. The CDR3 totals 15 residues. The V and J ends lost 5 bases and 8 bases respectively, with 21 bases between them. The CDR3 DNA is TGTGCCAGCAGCCTGATCACCGCGACAGGCCGGGGCTACACCTTC. Protein product: CASSLITATGRGYTF.

The CDR3 loop reads CSATYSGQETQYF. The CDR3 DNA is TGCAGTGCTACTTACAGCGGTCAAGAGACCCAGTACTTC. This rearrangement joins TRBV20-1 to TRBJ2-5; a possible D gene is TRBD2 (5 bases). The CDR3 contains 13 residues. In germline, CDR1 is DFQATT, CDR2 SNEGSKA (reference sequence). Between the trimmed V and J ends, which lost 4 bases and 2 bases, there was a span of 11 bases.

The chain uses TRBV12-3 or TRBV12-4 and TRBJ2-1; no reliable D call. V was clipped by 3 bases and J by 0 bases, with 9 bases between them. There are 15 residues in the CDR3. CDR3 sequence: CASSLRLGSYNEQFF. The CDR3 coding sequence is TGTGCCAGCAGTTTGAGGCTGGGCTCCTACAATGAGCAGTTCTTC.